This T cell receptor beta chain was recovered during a study of shared clonotypes between healthy human individuals. Each of the donors was a healthy adult who was HIV-negative and had not had a recent acute infection or vaccination. There were only Caucasian adults among the donors, and all lived in Nashville, Tennessee. The authors sequenced unsorted PBMC DNA on ten immunoSEQ deep assay plates. The data were produced by immunoSEQ multiplex PCR, yet TCRdb's version contains in-frame clones alone and is incomplete. Seen here are about 490,000 clones, approximately 79% observed once, and the top ten hold 10% to 15%. Material for sequencing was PBMCs. This receptor was identified in a woman aged 40-49 years in good health. Some clones in this sample may be carry-over from other donors' samples.

The CDR3 sequence is CASSLGDRDQPQHF. The CDR3 coding sequence is TGTGCCAGCAGCTTGGGAGACAGGGATCAGCCCCAGCATTTT. V usage is TRBV5-6 and J usage is TRBJ1-5, with TRBD1 matching over 7 bases. The germline CDR1 and CDR2 sequences are SGHDT and YYEEEE. The trim removed 0 bases at V and 5 bases at J, leaving 2 bases unmatched. The CDR3 extends over 14 amino acids.